This entry features one T cell receptor (beta chain) sequence. Its target is not known. There was one heparinised blood draw per donor, averaging roughly 110 mL. This CDR3 has 14 amino acids. The germline V gene encodes CDR1 LNHDA and CDR2 SQIVND (reference sequence). The J segment lost 6 bases and the V segment lost 5 bases, leaving 9 bases of the junction unmatched. The sequenced template was cDNA made from the entire isolated RNA. The average output of naive, central memory and regulatory T cell samples was several million reads. Produced via immunoSEQ multiplex PCR; TCRdb's table is partial and in-frame only. The data show about 290,000 clones, with approximately 8% seen just once and approximately 0.99% held by the top ten. This specimen comes from a study of beta chain features in type 1 diabetes. Study details: The patients were much like the healthy donors in age, gender and cell yields. Study-level results: Among type 1 diabetes patients, VDJ junctions had fewer insertions and more deletions.

This sequence originates from a woman between 18 and 30 years old in good health. The sequencing input was central memory CD4+ T cells from blood. The V and J genes are TRBV19 and TRBJ2-7, with 8 bases matching TRBD2. The CDR3 DNA is TGTGCCAGTAGTCTATCCGGGACTAGTGGCGAGCAGTACTTC. It yields the protein CASSLSGTSGEQYF. Full variable domain (remainder filled in from reference TRBV19 and TRBJ2-7): DGGITQSPKYLFRKEGQNVTLSCEQNLNHDAMYWYRQDPGQGLRLIYYSQIVNDFQKGDIAEGYSVSREKKESFPLTVTSAQKNPTAFYLCASSLSGTSGEQYFGPGTRLTVT.